These 32 T cell receptor beta chains share one sample of origin, sequenced in a study of CD8 T cells in ankylosing spondylitis (dated by TCRdb to 2015 to 2018). Library prep was done by 5' RACE. Data came from an Illumina HiSeq 2500. TCRdb trimmed the raw reads at Q25, called clones with MiXCR and kept productive beta chains. Each CDR3 protein gets just one entry, which takes the most common genes and DNA from the rows behind it. Present in this sample are roughly 150,000 distinct CDR3 sequences, around 9.6% of which were seen just once. Around 16% of the sample goes to the ten largest clones. Sequenced material: blood, either unsorted or a sorted T cell fraction (not recorded which). The receptor source for this set is a female donor with ankylosing spondylitis or in good health (not recorded which).

This clonotype has more than one count but fewer than ten. The V call is TRBV19, the J call TRBJ2-1; 8 positions agree with TRBD1. CDR3 size: 15 residues. Trimming removed 8 bases from V and 8 bases from J; junction bases left unmatched: 14. CDR1 is LNHDA and CDR2 is SQIVND in the germline V gene (reference sequence). As DNA, the CDR3 is TGTGCCAGTTCACCGACAGGGGCCGGAAGGTATGAGCAGTTCTTC. Translating gives CASSPTGAGRYEQFF.

In its sample, this clonotype was seen many times. The rearrangement links TRBV28 to TRBJ1-2; maybe TRBD1 (5 bases). The V gene's germline CDR1 is MDHEN and CDR2 SYDVKM. V was clipped by 1 base and J by 9 bases, with 15 bases between them. This CDR3 region has 14 residues. CDR3 loop: CASSLSGLGGSYTF. The CDR3 DNA sequence: TGTGCCAGCAGTTTATCCGGCCTTGGGGGGAGCTACACCTTC.

This clonotype was recorded a few times. The CDR3 sequence: CASSQVWPTGSYEQYF. Written as DNA, the CDR3 is TGCGCCAGCAGCCAAGTATGGCCGACAGGGTCATACGAGCAGTACTTC. The V and J genes are TRBV4-3 and TRBJ2-7; 7 positions agree with TRBD1. This CDR3 spans 16 amino acids. V gave up 1 base and J gave up 4 bases; unmatched junction bases: 10. Germline CDR1 and CDR2: LGHNA and YSLEER.

This clonotype was found a few times. The chain joins TRBV9 to TRBJ2-5; a possible D gene is TRBD2 (5 bases). V lost 0 bases and J 5 bases, leaving 11 bases between the germline ends. CDR1 and CDR2 from the germline V gene are SGDLS and YYNGEE. The CDR3 covers 14 residues. This chain's CDR3 is CASSVVGSEETQYF. CDR3 coding DNA: TGTGCCAGCAGCGTAGTAGGTAGCGAGGAGACCCAGTACTTC.

The chain couples TRBV7-2 to TRBJ2-7; 8 positions agree with TRBD2. Germline V gene sequence: CDR1 SGHTA, CDR2 FQGNSA. V lost 0 bases and J lost 4; bases outside the gene matches: 17. The CDR3 loop spans 19 amino acids. The CDR3 loop is CASSLASLDIAGRGYEQYF. The CDR3 DNA reads as TGTGCCAGCAGCTTAGCGTCCCTCGACATAGCGGGAAGGGGGTACGAGCAGTACTTC.

V gene TRBV15 combines with J gene TRBJ1-3; a weak D match, TRBD1 (6 bases). CDR1 and CDR2 from the germline V gene are LNHNV and YYDKDF (reference sequence). CDR3 length: 14 residues. V was clipped by 4 bases and J by 4 bases, with 11 bases between them. The CDR3 is CATSTRTVGNTIYF. Written as DNA, the CDR3 is TGTGCCACCAGCACCCGGACAGTAGGAAACACCATATATTTT.

J is TRBJ1-5 and V is TRBV3-1; D unclear. Trimming stripped 4 bases from V and 4 bases from J, with 20 bases between. This CDR3 has 17 amino acids. The germline V gene encodes CDR1 LGHDT and CDR2 YNNKEL (reference sequence). The DNA for the CDR3 is TGTGCCAGCAGCCCCCACTCAGAGGCTCTTGGAAATCAGCCCCAGCATTTT. This sequence encodes CASSPHSEALGNQPQHF.

This clonotype was recorded a few times. DNA of the CDR3: TGTGCCAGCAGCGTAGAGAGCGGAGAAAGCACAGATACGCAGTATTTT. This gives the protein CASSVESGESTDTQYF. The chain carries TRBV9 and TRBJ2-3, with D perhaps TRBD2 (5 bases). There are 16 residues in the CDR3. Trimming stripped 0 bases from V and 0 bases from J, with 11 bases between. Germline V lookup: CDR1 SGDLS, CDR2 YYNGEE.

This clonotype was observed many times. The gene calls are TRBV28 and TRBJ2-7, with 9 bases identical to TRBD2. The length of the CDR3 is 15 residues. Trimming took 2 bases from V and 4 from J; bases not matched to a gene: 6. Germline V gives CDR1 MDHEN, CDR2 SYDVKM. This CDR3 reads CASSLVLAGVYEQYF. The CDR3 DNA is TGTGCCAGCAGTTTAGTATTAGCGGGAGTTTACGAGCAGTACTTC.

This clonotype was counted only a few times. The V and J genes are TRBV15 and TRBJ2-2; D is uncertain. V gave up 0 bases and J gave up 3 bases, with 14 bases separating them. Germline V gene lookup returns CDR1 LNHNV and CDR2 YYDKDF (reference sequence). The CDR3 consists of 17 residues. The CDR3 here is CATSRDFGQLYTGELFF. CDR3 DNA sequence: TGTGCCACCAGCAGAGATTTCGGGCAGTTATACACCGGGGAGCTGTTTTTT. The whole variable domain, filled in from reference TRBV15 and TRBJ2-2, reads DAMVIQNPRYQVTQFGKPVTLSCSQTLNHNVMYWYQQKSSQAPKLLFHYYDKDFNNEADTPDNFQSRRPNTSFCFLDIRSPGLGDTAMYLCATSRDFGQLYTGELFFGEGSRLTVL.

This clonotype was observed at least ten times. The chain combines TRBV5-1 with TRBJ1-2, with D maybe TRBD1 (5 bases). The CDR3 totals 15 residues. CDR1 SGHRS and CDR2 YFSETQ come from the germline V gene. Trimming removed 4 bases at V and 5 bases at J, with 18 bases between. The CDR3 sequence is CASSLRDSREYGYTF. The CDR3 DNA is TGCGCCAGCAGCCTACGCGACAGCAGAGAATATGGCTACACCTTC.

This clonotype was detected only a few times. J is TRBJ1-5 and V is TRBV4-1; D ambiguous. Germline-derived CDR1 and CDR2 are MGHRA and YSYEKL. There are 13 residues in the CDR3. The V end was cut by 0 bases, the J end by 7 bases, with 7 bases between. The CDR3 region has the DNA TGCGCCAGCAGCCAAGATCAAAAGCAGCCCCAGCATTTT. Its translation is CASSQDQKQPQHF.

Comments on this clonotype: A junction boundary mismatches the germline segment, possibly from a read error. J is TRBJ2-7 and V is TRBV4-1; 8 bases are shared with TRBD1. The CDR3 is made up of 13 amino acids. The V gene's germline CDR1 is MGHRA and CDR2 YSYEKL. This CDR3 is CASSQSAVDRVHF. CDR3 nucleotide sequence: TGCGCCAGCAGCCAATCGGCGGTGGACAGGGTCCACTTC.

This clonotype was observed at least ten times. CDR3 bases: TGTGCCACCGACCGGACTAGCGGGAGCGAGCAGTTCTTC. It is translated as CATDRTSGSEQFF. The J gene is TRBJ2-1, the V gene TRBV24-1; 13 bases fit TRBD2. Per germline, CDR1 KGHDR and CDR2 SFDVKD. V lost 9 bases, J lost 10 bases, and 5 bases stayed unmatched. The CDR3 is 13 amino acids.

The gene calls are TRBV5-6 and TRBJ1-3, with 8 bases identical to TRBD1. V lost 4 bases and J lost 3; bases outside the gene matches: 3. Per germline, CDR1 SGHDT and CDR2 YYEEEE. CDR3 length: 14 amino acids. CDR3 in DNA: TGTGCCAGCAGCCCAGGGGGCTTTGGAAACACCATATATTTT. Its translation: CASSPGGFGNTIYF.

This rearrangement joins TRBV20-1 to TRBJ2-3; 9 bases line up with TRBD2. The germline CDR1 and CDR2 sequences are DFQATT and SNEGSKA (reference sequence). V shed 3 bases, J shed 3 bases, and the junction held 1 base outside the gene matches. The CDR3 extends over 13 amino acids. As DNA, the CDR3 is TGCAGTGCTAGTGGACTAGCGACAGATACGCAGTATTTT. Translating it yields CSASGLATDTQYF.

This clonotype was recorded a few times. The chain carries TRBV20-1 and TRBJ2-3, with 8 bases aligning to TRBD2. The CDR3 has 14 residues. V dropped 5 bases and J dropped 4; count of bases not matched to a gene: 8. The germline gives CDR1 DFQATT, CDR2 SNEGSKA (reference sequence). The CDR3 reads CSAGAGAGADTQYF. In nucleotides, the CDR3 is TGCAGTGCTGGAGCGGGAGCGGGAGCAGATACGCAGTATTTT.

About this clonotype: A much larger clone sits a single nucleotide away, making a read error possible. The rearrangement joins TRBV4-3 to TRBJ2-3; possibly TRBD1 or TRBD2 for D (5 bases each). V lost 4 bases to trimming and J lost 0 bases, with 17 bases between them. This CDR3 has 17 amino acids. The germline CDR1 and CDR2 sequences are LGHNA and YSLEER. CDR3 sequence reads: CASSRLPRGASTDTQYF. For the CDR3, the DNA is TGCGCCAGCAGCCGGCTACCTAGAGGGGCAAGCACAGATACGCAGTATTTT.

This clonotype was seen repeatedly, ten times or more. The CDR3 reads CASSFRGGYEQYF. The CDR3 DNA reads TGTGCCAGCAGCTTCAGGGGTGGTTACGAGCAGTACTTC. The V call is TRBV7-9, the J call TRBJ2-7, with D possibly being TRBD1 (6 bases). This CDR3 region has 13 residues. The germline V gene encodes CDR1 SEHNR and CDR2 FQNEAQ (reference sequence). V was clipped by 3 bases and J by 4 bases, with 10 bases between them.

This chain links TRBV18 with TRBJ2-7; tentatively, D is TRBD1 (5 bases). Germline V lookup: CDR1 KGHSH, CDR2 LQKENI. The CDR3 is 13 amino acids. Trimming shortened V by 8 bases and J by 0 bases, and 11 bases separated the two germline ends. The DNA of the CDR3 is TGTGCCAGCACTCCGACAGACTCCTACGAGCAGTACTTC. Its translation: CASTPTDSYEQYF. Full variable domain (missing parts from reference TRBV18 and TRBJ2-7): NAGVMQNPRHLVRRRGQEARLRCSPMKGHSHVYWYRQLPEEGLKFMVYLQKENIIDESGMPKERFSAEFPKEGPSILRIQQVVRGDSAAYFCASTPTDSYEQYFGPGTRLTVT.

This clonotype was counted ten times or more. The rearrangement links TRBV7-9 to TRBJ2-7, with 7 bases matching TRBD1. Losses at the gene ends were 4 bases for V and 3 bases for J; bases not matched to a gene: 6. This CDR3 spans 14 amino acids. In germline, CDR1 is SEHNR, CDR2 FQNEAQ (reference sequence). CDR3 region: CASSSTGQIYEQYF. The CDR3 DNA reads as TGTGCCAGCAGCTCCACGGGACAGATCTACGAGCAGTACTTC.

This clonotype was seen many times. The chain carries TRBV24-1 and TRBJ2-1; D call uncertain. Germline CDR1 KGHDR, CDR2 SFDVKD. This CDR3 spans 14 amino acids. Deletions cut 5 bases from V and 5 bases from J, with 12 bases between. The DNA for the CDR3 is TGTGCCACCAGTGCCCCCCTAGGACACAATGAGCAGTTCTTC. As protein: CATSAPLGHNEQFF.

The chain couples TRBV28 to TRBJ2-7, with D possibly TRBD1 on 6 matching bases. The CDR3 is 14 amino acids. Germline V gene lookup returns CDR1 MDHEN and CDR2 SYDVKM. V dropped 6 bases and J dropped 0 bases, with 12 bases sitting between them. CDR3 region: CASSPHRVSYEQYF. The CDR3 bases are TGTGCCAGCAGCCCACACAGGGTCTCCTACGAGCAGTACTTC.

This chain joins TRBV5-1 and TRBJ2-7; TRBD1 matches 7 bases. Germline V gene sequence: CDR1 SGHRS, CDR2 YFSETQ. V shed 4 bases and J 0 bases; nucleotides not matched to a gene: 10. The CDR3 has 16 residues. The CDR3 spells CASSGEGQTSSYEQYF. CDR3 DNA: TGCGCCAGCAGCGGCGAGGGACAGACGAGCTCCTACGAGCAGTACTTC.

Many counts were recorded for this clonotype. This chain uses TRBV7-9 with TRBJ2-1; TRBD2 might be the D (5 bases). The CDR3 is 12 residues long. V gave up 5 bases and J gave up 9 bases, with 11 bases separating them. CDR1 is SEHNR, CDR2 FQNEAQ, per germline (reference sequence). As DNA, the CDR3 is TGTGCCAGCAGCCGGACCCGGGGTGAGCAGTTCTTC. Translating gives CASSRTRGEQFF.

This clonotype has only a few counts. The chain uses TRBV5-6 and TRBJ2-7; D ambiguous. Trimming pared 2 bases from V and 1 base from J, leaving 7 bases between. This CDR3 is built from 13 residues. Per the germline V gene, CDR1 is SGHDT and CDR2 is YYEEEE. The CDR3 loop is CASSFAGSYEQYF. CDR3 DNA: TGTGCCAGCAGCTTTGCAGGTTCCTACGAGCAGTACTTC.

This clonotype was detected only once. An end of the junction does not agree with germline; a read error may underlie this. This chain connects TRBV9 to TRBJ2-1; 7 bases are shared with TRBD1. The CDR3 has 14 amino acids. Germline lookup yields CDR1 SGDLS and CDR2 YYNGEE. The DNA for the CDR3 is TGTGCCAGCAGAAGAGGGACAGAATACAACGAGCAGTTCTTC. This sequence encodes CASRRGTEYNEQFF. Together with reference TRBV9 and TRBJ2-1, the CDR3 gives the full variable domain: DSGVTQTPKHLITATGQRVTLRCSPRSGDLSVYWYQQSLDQGLQFLIQYYNGEERAKGNILERFSAQQFPDLHSELNLSSLELGDSALYFCASRRGTEYNEQFFGPGTRLTVL.

This clonotype was counted many times. J is TRBJ2-5 and V is TRBV6-5; 7 bases map to TRBD1. Germline loops: CDR1 MNHEY, CDR2 SVGAGI. The CDR3 extends over 17 amino acids. After removal of 1 base from V and 7 bases from J, the junction contained 15 bases not matched to a gene. The CDR3 nucleotides are TGTGCCAGCAGTTACTACCTACAGGGGATCCCCATCGGGACCCAGTACTTC. Its protein product is CASSYYLQGIPIGTQYF.

This clonotype was counted between two and nine times. The genes are TRBV7-8 and TRBJ2-1; 8 nucleotides line up with TRBD2. Germline V gene data show CDR1 as SGHVS and CDR2 as FQNEAQ. CDR3 length: 17 amino acids. Trimming took 1 base from V and 0 from J; bases not matched to a gene: 5. CDR3 nucleotide sequence: TGTGCCAGCAGCTTAGGGACGGGAGGGGGCTCCTACAATGAGCAGTTCTTC. This codes for CASSLGTGGGSYNEQFF. Looking up the rest from reference TRBV7-8 and TRBJ2-1 gives the full variable domain: GAGVSQSPRYKVAKRGQDVALRCDPISGHVSLFWYQQALGQGPEFLTYFQNEAQLDKSGLPSDRFFAERPEGSVSTLKIQRTQQEDSAVYLCASSLGTGGGSYNEQFFGPGTRLTVL.

This clonotype was counted only a few times. The chain combines TRBV20-1 with TRBJ2-1; 7 bases line up with TRBD1. Germline values: CDR1 DFQATT, CDR2 SNEGSKA (reference sequence). The CDR3 sequence is 15 residues long. V was pared by 2 bases and J by 2 bases, with 6 bases of the junction left unmatched. CDR3 nucleotides: TGCAGTGCTAGAAATTGGGACAGAGCCTACAATGAGCAGTTCTTC. It encodes CSARNWDRAYNEQFF.

This clonotype occurred many times. J is TRBJ2-3 and V is TRBV27; 11 bases are a match to TRBD2. The length of the CDR3 is 16 residues. J lost 6 bases, V lost 7 bases, and 12 bases had no gene match. Per the germline V gene, CDR1 is MNHEY and CDR2 is SMNVEV (reference sequence). The CDR3 DNA follows: TGTGCCAGCAACGCCCCCGGGACTAGCGGAGGGGATACGCAGTATTTT. Translated, it gives CASNAPGTSGGDTQYF.

This clonotype was counted at least ten times. The chain recombines TRBV27 with TRBJ1-2; D perhaps matches TRBD1 (5 bases). In germline, CDR1 is MNHEY, CDR2 SMNVEV (reference sequence). This CDR3 is built from 16 residues. V lost 3 bases, J lost 8 bases, and 22 bases lay in between. The CDR3 loop is CASSFPPPGPLRGYTF. For the CDR3, the DNA is TGTGCCAGCAGTTTTCCGCCTCCGGGGCCCTTGAGAGGCTACACCTTC.